These 13 T cell receptor beta chains originate from one sample sequenced in a study of blood T cell repertoires in COVID-19. Data came from immunoSEQ multiplex PCR; TCRdb stores just in-frame clones and leaves some out. The table includes under 250,000 clones, 86% detected once. Sequenced sample: peripheral blood. Receptors were obtained from a woman aged 55-69 years who had recovered from COVID-19.

The chain recombines TRBV6-2 or TRBV6-3 with TRBJ1-1; no clear D gene. V lost 3 bases and J 9 bases, leaving 11 bases between the germline ends. CDR3 length equals 12 residues. The germline V gene has CDR1 MNHEY and CDR2 SVGEGT. The CDR3 DNA sequence: TGTGCCAGCAGTTATAAGGATAGCAAAGCTTTCTTT. Protein: CASSYKDSKAFF.

The rearrangement joins TRBV5-1 to TRBJ2-3; TRBD2 aligns across 12 bases. Looked up from germline, CDR1 is SGHRS and CDR2 is YFSETQ. J gave up 0 bases and V 2 bases, and 16 bases lay outside the gene matches. This CDR3 comprises 21 residues. The CDR3 region has the DNA TGCGCCAGCAGCTTCACATCCCGGACTAGCGGGGTTCAGTCTAGCACAGATACGCAGTATTTT. It yields the protein CASSFTSRTSGVQSSTDTQYF. Drawing the rest from reference TRBV5-1 and TRBJ2-3, the complete variable domain is KAGVTQTPRYLIKTRGQQVTLSCSPISGHRSVSWYQQTPGQGLQFLFEYFSETQRNKGNFPGRFSGRQFSNSRSEMNVSTLELGDSALYLCASSFTSRTSGVQSSTDTQYFGPGTRLTVL.

J is TRBJ1-6 and V is TRBV4-3; 7 nucleotides agree with TRBD1. In germline, CDR1 is LGHNA, CDR2 YSLEER. The V and J ends lost 4 bases and 4 bases, in that order; junction bases with no gene match: 10. The CDR3 covers 17 residues. CDR3 sequence reads: CASSRLTGQPYNSPLHF. CDR3 nucleotide sequence: TGCGCCAGCAGCCGCCTTACGGGACAGCCTTATAATTCACCCCTCCACTTT.

This sequence joins TRBV11-3 and TRBJ1-5; TRBD1 matches at 8 bases. The CDR3 sequence is 16 residues long. Per the germline V gene, CDR1 is SGHNT and CDR2 is YENEEA. Unmatched junction bases numbered 6, after V lost 5 bases and J lost 0 bases. The CDR3 bases are TGTGCCAGCAGCGCGGGACAGGCTTATAGCAATCAGCCCCAGCATTTT. Translating it yields CASSAGQAYSNQPQHF.

The rearrangement uses TRBV7-2 and TRBJ2-5; 8 bases align to TRBD1. CDR1 is SGHTA, CDR2 FQGNSA, per germline. There are 14 residues in the CDR3. J gave up 5 bases and V 5 bases, and 7 bases lay outside the gene matches. The CDR3 DNA follows: TGTGCCAGCAGCCCCAGGGGGCGGGGTGAGACCCAGTACTTC. This codes for CASSPRGRGETQYF.

The genes are TRBV9 and TRBJ1-1, with D perhaps matching TRBD1 (5 bases). This CDR3 comprises 16 residues. The ends were cut back, 0 bases at V and 1 base at J, with 13 bases in the middle. The germline V gene has CDR1 SGDLS and CDR2 YYNGEE. The CDR3 here is CASSVADSQRNTEAFF. DNA for the CDR3: TGTGCCAGCAGCGTAGCTGACAGCCAGAGGAACACTGAAGCTTTCTTT.

The V gene is TRBV19, the J gene TRBJ1-2; TRBD1 agrees at 9 bases. The CDR3 totals 14 residues. Germline V gives CDR1 LNHDA, CDR2 SQIVND (reference sequence). The V segment lost 5 bases and the J segment 7 bases; nucleotides outside the gene matches: 8. The CDR3, as DNA: TGTGCCAGTAGTCCAGAGACAGGGGGGCTTGGCTACACCTTC. Protein sequence: CASSPETGGLGYTF.

The chain carries TRBV10-1 and TRBJ1-5, with TRBD1 identical over 11 bases. V shed 3 bases, J shed 6 bases, and the junction held 7 bases outside the gene matches. CDR3 size: 16 residues. Looked up from germline, CDR1 is WNHNN and CDR2 is SYGVQD (reference sequence). The CDR3 region has the DNA TGCGCCAGCAGTGAACCTGGACAGGGGGCTTGTCAGCCCCAGCATTTT. It codes for CASSEPGQGACQPQHF.

This clone appeared once. The CDR3 region has the DNA TGTGCCAGCAGCTCATACACGACAGGGGAAGATAATTCACCCCTCCACTTT. Translation: CASSSYTTGEDNSPLHF. The J gene is TRBJ1-6, the V gene TRBV5-6; 8 nucleotides align to TRBD1. Per the germline V gene, CDR1 is SGHDT and CDR2 is YYEEEE. This CDR3 has 17 amino acids. The V segment lost 3 bases and the J segment 5 bases; nucleotides outside the gene matches: 10. The whole variable domain, filled in from reference TRBV5-6 and TRBJ1-6, reads DAGVTQSPTHLIKTRGQQVTLRCSPKSGHDTVSWYQQALGQGPQFIFQYYEEEERQRGNFPDRFSGHQFPNYSSELNVNALLLGDSALYLCASSSYTTGEDNSPLHFGNGTRLTVT.

The chain links TRBV3-1 (or the pseudogene TRBV3-2) to TRBJ2-1; 9 positions agree with TRBD2. The germline V gene has CDR1 LGHDT and CDR2 YNNKEL (reference sequence). V was pared by 0 bases and J by 6 bases, with 6 bases of the junction left unmatched. The CDR3 extends over 16 amino acids. The CDR3 nucleotides read TGTGCCAGCAGCCAAGATAACCTAGCGGGGCTCAATGAGCAGTTCTTC. Protein sequence: CASSQDNLAGLNEQFF.

The chain joins TRBV24-1 to TRBJ2-1; D is uncertain. The CDR3 covers 13 residues. Trimming left V 7 bases short and J 4 bases short, with 10 bases between. CDR1 is KGHDR, CDR2 SFDVKD, per germline. The CDR3 loop reads CATRRQDYNEQFF. CDR3 DNA: TGTGCCACCAGGAGACAAGATTACAATGAGCAGTTCTTC.

The rearrangement links TRBV7-3 to TRBJ2-2; 8 bases are a match to TRBD1. The CDR3 extends over 17 amino acids. CDR1 SGHTA and CDR2 FQGTGA come from the germline V gene. Trimming cost V 4 bases and J 4 bases; bases outside gene matches: 11. The CDR3 protein is CASSWQGAPGGTGELFF. The CDR3 DNA reads TGTGCCAGCAGCTGGCAGGGGGCTCCGGGTGGCACCGGGGAGCTGTTTTTT.

This chain connects TRBV4-2 to TRBJ2-1; D is ambiguous. The CDR3 covers 15 residues. Germline-derived CDR1 and CDR2 are LGHNA and YNFKEQ. Trimming left V 0 bases short and J 3 bases short, with 9 bases between. CDR3 in amino acids: CASSQDFTFYNEQFF. Here the CDR3 DNA reads TGTGCCAGCAGCCAAGATTTTACTTTCTACAATGAGCAGTTCTTC.